Each of the 28 T cell receptor beta chains below was sequenced from the same sample in a study of blood T cell repertoires in COVID-19. Repertoires were generated with immunoSEQ multiplex PCR, while TCRdb's copy carries only in-frame clones and drops some. The table has 90,000 to 120,000 clones, 69% seen once. The sample taken for sequencing was peripheral blood. The receptor source for this set is a man older than 75 with acute or convalescent COVID-19.

This chain joins TRBV12-3 or TRBV12-4 and TRBJ2-2; no clear D gene. Trimming left V 7 bases short and J 7 bases short, with 7 bases between. CDR3 length: 11 residues. The CDR3 nucleotides read TGTGCCAGCACAGTTTACGGGGAGCTGTTTTTT. As protein: CASTVYGELFF.

The rearrangement links TRBV6-5 to TRBJ1-5; 9 bases fit TRBD1. This CDR3 spans 15 amino acids. The germline V gene has CDR1 MNHEY and CDR2 SVGAGI. The J segment lost 4 bases and the V segment lost 10 bases, leaving 11 bases of the junction unmatched. The CDR3, as DNA: TGTGCCACCGGGCGGGGACAGGGACTTAATCAGCCCCAGCATTTT. Protein product: CATGRGQGLNQPQHF.

The gene calls are TRBV7-2 and TRBJ1-2; D unclear. Germline lookup yields CDR1 SGHTA and CDR2 FQGNSA. The CDR3 extends over 15 amino acids. V was clipped by 5 bases and J by 2 bases, with 15 bases between them. The DNA of the CDR3 is TGTGCCAGCAGCCCGACGGCAGGAATCAACTATGGCTACACCTTC. Protein sequence: CASSPTAGINYGYTF. The full variable domain, rest sourced from reference TRBV7-2 and TRBJ1-2, is GAGVSQSPSNKVTEKGKDVELRCDPISGHTALYWYRQSLGQGLEFLIYFQGNSAPDKSGLPSDRFSAERTGGSVSTLTIQRTQQEDSAVYLCASSPTAGINYGYTFGSGTRLTVV.

The rearrangement links TRBV19 to TRBJ1-5; D ambiguous. V gave up 3 bases and J gave up 6 bases, with 6 bases separating them. Germline V gives CDR1 LNHDA, CDR2 SQIVND (reference sequence). The CDR3 is 12 amino acids. Here the CDR3 reads CASSMLSQPQHF. CDR3 bases: TGTGCCAGTAGTATGCTTAGTCAGCCCCAGCATTTT.

This chain joins TRBV28 and TRBJ2-7; the match to TRBD1 covers 7 bases. This CDR3 has 13 residues. Germline V gives CDR1 MDHEN, CDR2 SYDVKM. V dropped 10 bases and J dropped 2; count of bases not matched to a gene: 8. The CDR3 nucleotides are TGTGCCACGGTAGGGGGCCTTCCCTACGAGCAGTACTTC. It codes for CATVGGLPYEQYF.

The rearrangement uses TRBV27 and TRBJ2-1; 13 bases align to TRBD2. The CDR3 covers 19 residues. The germline V gene has CDR1 MNHEY and CDR2 SMNVEV (reference sequence). The J segment lost 12 bases and the V segment lost 7 bases, leaving 24 bases of the junction unmatched. CDR3 region: CASKPRGLAGVGAVNWQFF. CDR3 nucleotides: TGTGCCAGCAAACCCCGAGGACTAGCGGGAGTTGGAGCAGTGAATTGGCAGTTCTTC.

This chain joins TRBV7-2 and TRBJ2-1; weak D call: TRBD1 (6 bases). The CDR3 loop spans 14 amino acids. The V end lost 5 bases, the J end lost 9 bases, and 17 bases lay between the germline ends. From germline, CDR1 is SGHTA and CDR2 FQGNSA. In DNA form, the CDR3 reads TGTGCCAGCAGCCTCTTTTTTAGCAGGGGTGAGCAGTTCTTC. Its translation is CASSLFFSRGEQFF.

For the CDR3, the DNA is TGTGCCACCAGCCTAGGAGACGAGCAGTACTTC. Protein: CATSLGDEQYF. The V and J genes are TRBV15 and TRBJ2-7, with D unresolved. The germline V gene encodes CDR1 LNHNV and CDR2 YYDKDF (reference sequence). The CDR3 length is 11 residues. The V end was cut by 5 bases, the J end by 5 bases, with 7 bases between.

This rearrangement joins TRBV18 to TRBJ1-4, with no clear D. Germline assignment: CDR1 KGHSH and CDR2 LQKENI. Between the trimmed V and J ends, which lost 4 bases and 0 bases, there was a span of 9 bases. This CDR3 is 15 amino acids long. This CDR3 is CASSRLIPTNEKLFF. The CDR3 nucleotides read TGTGCCAGCTCACGACTTATTCCAACTAATGAAAAACTGTTTTTT.

The chain is built from TRBV19 and TRBJ2-7; 16 bases fit TRBD2. The CDR3 is 16 amino acids. Trimming at V came to 4 bases and at J to 4 bases, leaving 4 bases not matched to a gene. CDR1 and CDR2 from the germline V gene are LNHDA and SQIVND (reference sequence). This chain's CDR3 is CASSRGLAGGPYEQYF. The CDR3 DNA follows: TGTGCCAGTAGTAGGGGACTAGCGGGAGGGCCTTACGAGCAGTACTTC.

This clone showed up many times. V usage is TRBV6-6 and J usage is TRBJ2-2; D call uncertain. CDR1 and CDR2 (germline): MNHNY, SVGAGI (reference sequence). The ends were cut back, 11 bases at V and 3 bases at J, with 10 bases in the middle. The CDR3 has 12 residues. The CDR3 here is CAGRHDTGELFF. The CDR3 DNA is TGTGCCGGGCGCCACGACACCGGGGAGCTGTTTTTT.

V gene TRBV5-6 combines with J gene TRBJ1-1, with D perhaps TRBD1 (5 bases). Germline-derived CDR1 and CDR2 are SGHDT and YYEEEE. The CDR3 is 13 residues long. The V end lost 4 bases, the J end lost 2 bases, and 9 bases lay between the germline ends. The CDR3 loop is CASSKTVNTEAFF. The CDR3 nucleotides read TGTGCCAGCAGCAAGACAGTAAACACTGAAGCTTTCTTT.

The chain recombines TRBV7-2 with TRBJ2-3; 11 bases are a match to TRBD2. CDR1 SGHTA and CDR2 FQGNSA come from the germline V gene. This CDR3 is 17 amino acids long. V gave up 3 bases and J gave up 2 bases; unmatched junction bases: 7. The CDR3, as DNA: TGTGCCAGCAGCTTTAGTCCGGGACTAGCGGCCACAGATACGCAGTATTTT. It is translated as CASSFSPGLAATDTQYF.

The chain recombines TRBV6-2 or TRBV6-3 with TRBJ2-3, with 7 bases fitting TRBD2. Trimming at V came to 4 bases and at J to 3 bases, leaving 7 bases not matched to a gene. CDR3 size: 15 residues. CDR1 is MNHEY, CDR2 SVGEGT, per germline. The CDR3: CASSWGGLGTDTQYF. For the CDR3, the DNA is TGTGCCAGCAGTTGGGGGGGTCTGGGTACAGATACGCAGTATTTT.

V gene TRBV2 combines with J gene TRBJ1-1; 7 positions match TRBD1. This CDR3 has 14 amino acids. From germline, CDR1 is SNHLY and CDR2 FYNNEI. With 6 bases clipped from V and 1 base from J, the junction kept 5 bases outside the gene matches. The CDR3 sequence is CASRSGTANTEAFF. Here the CDR3 DNA reads TGTGCCAGCAGGTCCGGGACAGCGAACACTGAAGCTTTCTTT. The whole variable domain, filled in from reference TRBV2 and TRBJ1-1, reads EPEVTQTPSHQVTQMGQEVILRCVPISNHLYFYWYRQILGQKVEFLVSFYNNEISEKSEIFDDQFSVERPDGSNFTLKIRSTKLEDSAMYFCASRSGTANTEAFFGQGTRLTVV.

This clone was seen a few times. The V call is TRBV4-3, the J call TRBJ1-3, with a possible D match to TRBD1 (6 bases). V gave up 0 bases and J gave up 5 bases, with 11 bases separating them. The CDR3 is 15 amino acids. Per the germline V gene, CDR1 is LGHNA and CDR2 is YSLEER. DNA of the CDR3: TGCGCCAGCAGCCAAGACTGGGGGCCCAGAAACACCATATATTTT. It is translated as CASSQDWGPRNTIYF.

The chain uses TRBV7-2 and TRBJ2-1; a weak D match, TRBD2 (5 bases). CDR3 size: 15 residues. Germline CDR1 reads SGHTA; CDR2 reads FQGNSA. V was shortened by 2 bases and J by 3 bases, with 11 bases between the two germline ends. The CDR3 coding sequence is TGTGCCAGCAGCTTACGGTACGGGAACTACAATGAGCAGTTCTTC. This codes for CASSLRYGNYNEQFF.

This clone showed up just a few times. The chain combines TRBV7-8 with TRBJ2-2, with a possible D match to TRBD1 (7 bases). V lost 2 bases to trimming and J lost 7 bases, with 14 bases between them. This CDR3 is 15 amino acids long. Germline V lookup: CDR1 SGHVS, CDR2 FQNEAQ. CDR3 in DNA: TGTGCCAGCAGCTTAAGGGCAGGGGGAGGCGGGGAGCTGTTTTTT. The encoded protein is CASSLRAGGGGELFF.

Regarding this clone: The same CDR3 also results from other DNA sequences found in this sample. V and J are TRBV7-2 and TRBJ2-7, with TRBD2 matching 11 bases. J lost 6 bases, V lost 1 base, and 2 bases had no gene match. The CDR3 is made up of 14 amino acids. Germline CDR1 SGHTA, CDR2 FQGNSA. CDR3 residues: CASSLELAGVEQYF. The DNA of the CDR3 is TGTGCCAGCAGCTTAGAACTAGCGGGAGTCGAGCAGTACTTC. Supplemented by reference TRBV7-2 and TRBJ2-7, the full variable domain reads GAGVSQSPSNKVTEKGKDVELRCDPISGHTALYWYRQSLGQGLEFLIYFQGNSAPDKSGLPSDRFSAERTGGSVSTLTIQRTQQEDSAVYLCASSLELAGVEQYFGPGTRLTVT.

This clone was counted between two and nine times. The genes are TRBV2 and TRBJ1-4, with 9 bases identical to TRBD1. V shed 11 bases, J shed 6 bases, and the junction held 10 bases outside the gene matches. The CDR3 extends over 14 amino acids. CDR1 is SNHLY and CDR2 is FYNNEI in the germline V gene. CDR3 DNA: TGTGCCTCCCGGAAGGGACAGGGACATGAAAAACTGTTTTTT. Protein sequence: CASRKGQGHEKLFF.

The chain uses TRBV28 and TRBJ1-3, with unresolved D. The CDR3 extends over 15 amino acids. From germline, CDR1 is MDHEN and CDR2 SYDVKM. Trimming took off 5 bases at V and 2 bases at J, with 13 bases between the two ends. DNA for the CDR3: TGTGCCAGCAGTCCCCCTCGTAGTGCTGGAAACACCATATATTTT. This codes for CASSPPRSAGNTIYF.

The V and J genes are TRBV10-2 and TRBJ2-2; 12 bases line up with TRBD2. Losses at the gene ends were 3 bases for V and 7 bases for J; bases not matched to a gene: 3. Germline V lookup: CDR1 WSHSY, CDR2 SAAADI. This CDR3 region has 15 residues. CDR3 sequence reads: CASSERLAGVGELFF. CDR3 sequence (DNA): TGCGCCAGCAGTGAACGACTAGCGGGAGTCGGGGAGCTGTTTTTT.

This clone was seen a handful of times. The V and J genes are TRBV28 and TRBJ2-7; possible D gene TRBD1, 5 bases. Germline V gene sequence: CDR1 MDHEN, CDR2 SYDVKM. V lost 0 bases, J lost 3 bases, and 9 bases lay in between. The CDR3 length is 14 residues. The CDR3 loop is CASSLWTVNYEQYF. DNA for the CDR3: TGTGCCAGCAGTTTATGGACAGTTAACTACGAGCAGTACTTC.

V is TRBV5-8 and J is TRBJ2-7; weak D call: TRBD2 (6 bases). Germline CDR1 SGHTS, CDR2 YDEGEE. V was cut by 3 bases and J by 4 bases, with 23 bases left in between. CDR3 size: 17 residues. The CDR3 is CASSYGTYVTGGYEQYF. Written as DNA, the CDR3 is TGTGCCAGCAGCTACGGGACTTATGTAACCGGAGGGTACGAGCAGTACTTC.

The V call is TRBV5-1, the J call TRBJ1-3; 7 positions agree with TRBD1. J gave up 3 bases and V 0 bases, and 3 bases lay outside the gene matches. CDR3 length: 15 amino acids. Per the germline V gene, CDR1 is SGHRS and CDR2 is YFSETQ. In DNA, the CDR3 is TGCGCCAGCAGCTTGGACAGGGGAGGTGGAAACACCATATATTTT. Encoded protein: CASSLDRGGGNTIYF.

The V gene is TRBV24-1, the J gene TRBJ1-5, with D possibly matching TRBD1 (6 bases). The CDR3 extends over 16 amino acids. V lost 4 bases and J lost 2, with 14 bases in between. CDR1 and CDR2 from the germline V gene are KGHDR and SFDVKD. The CDR3 DNA sequence: TGTGCCACCAGTGAGGGGCGGAAGGGGGGCAATCAGCCCCAGCATTTT. Its protein product is CATSEGRKGGNQPQHF.

The rearrangement joins TRBV9 to TRBJ2-7, with D possibly TRBD1 on 5 matching bases. CDR1 is SGDLS, CDR2 YYNGEE, per germline. Trimming stripped 0 bases from V and 3 bases from J, with 19 bases between. The length of the CDR3 is 17 residues. In nucleotides, the CDR3 is TGTGCCAGCAGCGTAGAGTGGGGAAGGGGCGCAGACTACGAGCAGTACTTC. Amino acids: CASSVEWGRGADYEQYF. The whole variable domain, remainder taken from reference TRBV9 and TRBJ2-7, is DSGVTQTPKHLITATGQRVTLRCSPRSGDLSVYWYQQSLDQGLQFLIQYYNGEERAKGNILERFSAQQFPDLHSELNLSSLELGDSALYFCASSVEWGRGADYEQYFGPGTRLTVT.

This rearrangement joins TRBV6-5 to TRBJ2-7, with 8 bases aligning to TRBD2. J was trimmed by 3 bases and V by 6 bases; bases with no gene match: 7. This CDR3 is 14 amino acids long. The germline CDR1 and CDR2 sequences are MNHEY and SVGAGI. The CDR3 DNA follows: TGTGCCAGCAGACTTAGCGGGGTCCTCTACGAGCAGTACTTC. Its translation is CASRLSGVLYEQYF.